This is a list of T cell receptor beta chains from one sample in a study of blood T cell repertoires in COVID-19. The table came from immunoSEQ multiplex PCR; TCRdb's copy has only in-frame clones and leaves some out. The table lists 350,000 to 450,000 clones, about 85% of them singletons, with more than 3% in the top ten. The sequencing sample was made of peripheral blood. The origin of the receptors is a woman under 30 with acute or convalescent COVID-19. Each CDR3 is given with its conserved first and last residue. Fields, in order: V gene, J gene, D gene, clone size, CDR3 protein, CDR3 DNA. A D gene is named only where the DNA matches it firmly. Where a row states a size, it is once, few, many or the class of an expanded clone; other rows omit it.

>TRBV20-1|TRBJ1-2|TRBD1|-
CSARGQGAYTF
TGCAGTGCTAGAGGCCAGGGGGCGTACACCTTC
>TRBV7-8|TRBJ1-2|-|-
CASSSSGDYGYTF
TGTGCCAGCAGCTCTTCAGGGGACTATGGCTACACCTTC
>TRBV9|TRBJ2-5|-|-
CASSTRDQETQYF
TGTGCCAGCAGCACTAGGGATCAAGAGACCCAGTACTTC
>TRBV19|TRBJ1-2|-|-
CASSIGRQDYGYTF
TGTGCCAGTAGTATAGGTAGGCAGGACTATGGCTACACCTTC
>TRBV9|TRBJ2-5|-|once
CASSAGDKYQETQYF
TGTGCCAGCAGCGCTGGGGACAAGTACCAAGAGACCCAGTACTTC
>TRBV27|TRBJ2-7|-|-
CASSLGVGSKQYF
TGTGCCAGCAGTTTAGGAGTAGGTAGCAAGCAGTACTTC
>TRBV5-4|TRBJ2-7|TRBD1|few
CASSRDRVYEQYF
TGTGCCAGCAGCCGGGACAGGGTCTACGAGCAGTACTTC
>TRBV5-1|TRBJ2-7|TRBD1|few
CASSLGDRGYEQYF
TGCGCCAGCAGCTTGGGGGACAGGGGCTACGAGCAGTACTTC
>TRBV2|TRBJ1-2|-|-
CASSEPGKGYGYTF
TGTGCCAGCAGTGAGCCAGGGAAGGGCTATGGCTACACCTTC
>TRBV3-1/TRBV3-2|TRBJ2-7|TRBD1|-
CASSQAGTAPYEQYF
TGTGCCAGCAGCCAAGCCGGGACAGCGCCCTACGAGCAGTACTTC
>TRBV27|TRBJ1-2|TRBD1|-
CASRLLTGQGALGYTF
TGTGCCAGCAGACTTCTAACGGGACAGGGGGCGTTGGGCTACACCTTC
>TRBV13|TRBJ2-3|TRBD1|-
CASSPTGTGITDTQYF
TGTGCCAGCAGTCCAACCGGGACAGGGATCACAGATACGCAGTATTTT
>TRBV6-5|TRBJ2-7|TRBD2|-
CASSQRREGYEQYF
TGTGCCAGCAGTCAGCGGCGGGAGGGCTACGAGCAGTACTTC
>TRBV27|TRBJ2-3|TRBD1|-
CASSSISDRGGTDTQYF
TGTGCCAGCAGTTCCATATCCGACAGGGGAGGCACAGATACGCAGTATTTT
>TRBV7-6|TRBJ1-3|-|once
CASSRPGSLGNTIYF
TGTGCCAGCAGCCGGCCGGGGAGTCTTGGAAACACCATATATTTT